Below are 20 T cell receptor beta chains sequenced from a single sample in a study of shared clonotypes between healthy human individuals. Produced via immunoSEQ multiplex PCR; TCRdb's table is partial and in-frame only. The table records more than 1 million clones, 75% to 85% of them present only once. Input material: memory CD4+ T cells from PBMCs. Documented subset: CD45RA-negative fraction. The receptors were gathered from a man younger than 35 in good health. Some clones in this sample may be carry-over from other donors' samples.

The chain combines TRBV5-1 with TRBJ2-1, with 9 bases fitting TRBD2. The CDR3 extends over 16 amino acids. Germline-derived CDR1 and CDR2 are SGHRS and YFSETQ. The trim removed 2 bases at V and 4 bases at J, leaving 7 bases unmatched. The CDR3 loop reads CASSLDKREAYNEQFF. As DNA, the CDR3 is TGCGCCAGCAGCTTAGACAAGCGGGAGGCTTACAATGAGCAGTTCTTC.

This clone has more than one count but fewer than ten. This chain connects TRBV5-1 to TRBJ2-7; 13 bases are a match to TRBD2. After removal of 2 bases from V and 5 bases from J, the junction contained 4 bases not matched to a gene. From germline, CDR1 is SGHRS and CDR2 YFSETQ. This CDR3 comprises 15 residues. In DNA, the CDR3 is TGCGCCAGCAGCTTAGAACTAGCGGGAGGGAACGAGCAGTACTTC. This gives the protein CASSLELAGGNEQYF.

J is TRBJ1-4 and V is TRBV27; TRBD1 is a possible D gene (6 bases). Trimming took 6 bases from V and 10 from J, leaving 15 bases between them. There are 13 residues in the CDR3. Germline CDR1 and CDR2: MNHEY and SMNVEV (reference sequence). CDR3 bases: TGTGCCAGCAGACAGGGAGTTTGGGGAAAACTGTTTTTT. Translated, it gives CASRQGVWGKLFF.

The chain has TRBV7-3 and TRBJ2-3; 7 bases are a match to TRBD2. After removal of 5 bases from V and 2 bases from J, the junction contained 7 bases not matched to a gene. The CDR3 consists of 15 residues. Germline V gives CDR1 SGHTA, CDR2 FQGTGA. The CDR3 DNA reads TGTGCCAGCAGCCCGACTAGCTCCTACACAGATACGCAGTATTTT. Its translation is CASSPTSSYTDTQYF.

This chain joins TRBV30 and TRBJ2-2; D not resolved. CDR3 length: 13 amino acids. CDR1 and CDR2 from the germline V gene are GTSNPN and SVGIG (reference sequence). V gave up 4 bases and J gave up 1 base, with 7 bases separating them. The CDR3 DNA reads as TGTGCCTGGACAGACCGGAACACCGGGGAGCTGTTTTTT. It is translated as CAWTDRNTGELFF.

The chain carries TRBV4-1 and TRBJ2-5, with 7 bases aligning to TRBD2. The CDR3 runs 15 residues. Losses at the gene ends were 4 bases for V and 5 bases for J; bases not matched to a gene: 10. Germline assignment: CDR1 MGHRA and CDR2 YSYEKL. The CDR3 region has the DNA TGCGCCAGCAGCCGCGGGAGTTCTCTTTCGGAGACCCAGTACTTC. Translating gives CASSRGSSLSETQYF.

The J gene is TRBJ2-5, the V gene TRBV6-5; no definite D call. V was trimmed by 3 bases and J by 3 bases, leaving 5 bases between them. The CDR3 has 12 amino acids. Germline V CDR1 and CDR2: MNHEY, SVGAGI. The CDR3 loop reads CASSYPEETQYF. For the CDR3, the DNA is TGTGCCAGCAGTTATCCGGAAGAGACCCAGTACTTC.

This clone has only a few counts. This CDR3 is CASDRGTSENIQYF. As DNA, the CDR3 is TGTGCCTCCGACAGGGGGACGTCGGAAAACATTCAGTACTTC. The chain is built from TRBV30 and TRBJ2-4; 9 bases line up with TRBD1. This CDR3 comprises 14 residues. Germline CDR1 reads GTSNPN; CDR2 reads SVGIG (reference sequence). Trimming removed 7 bases from V and 5 bases from J; junction bases left unmatched: 9.

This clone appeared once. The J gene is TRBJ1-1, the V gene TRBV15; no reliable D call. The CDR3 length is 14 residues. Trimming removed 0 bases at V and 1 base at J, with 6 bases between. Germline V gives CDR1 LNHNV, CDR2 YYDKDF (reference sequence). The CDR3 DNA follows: TGTGCCACCAGCAGAGACCCACCGAACACTGAAGCTTTCTTT. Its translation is CATSRDPPNTEAFF.

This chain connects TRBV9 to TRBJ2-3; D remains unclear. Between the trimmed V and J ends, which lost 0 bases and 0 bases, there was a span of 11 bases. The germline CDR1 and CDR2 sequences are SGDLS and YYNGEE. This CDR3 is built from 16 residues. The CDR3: CASSVGGAYSTDTQYF. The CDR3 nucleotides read TGTGCCAGCAGCGTAGGTGGCGCCTATAGCACAGATACGCAGTATTTT.

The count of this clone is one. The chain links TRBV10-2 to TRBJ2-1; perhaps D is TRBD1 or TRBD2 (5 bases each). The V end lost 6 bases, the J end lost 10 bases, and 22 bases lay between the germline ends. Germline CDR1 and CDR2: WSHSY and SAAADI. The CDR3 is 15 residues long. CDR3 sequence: CASRKTGTVGREQFF. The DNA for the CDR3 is TGCGCCAGCAGGAAAACCGGGACGGTGGGTAGGGAGCAGTTCTTC.

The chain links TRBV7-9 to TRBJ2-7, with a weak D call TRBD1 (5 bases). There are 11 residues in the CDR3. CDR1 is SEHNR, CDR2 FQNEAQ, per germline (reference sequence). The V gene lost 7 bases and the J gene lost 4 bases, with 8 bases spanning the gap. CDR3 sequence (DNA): TGTGCCAGCACCGCAGGGTACGAGCAGTACTTC. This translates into CASTAGYEQYF.

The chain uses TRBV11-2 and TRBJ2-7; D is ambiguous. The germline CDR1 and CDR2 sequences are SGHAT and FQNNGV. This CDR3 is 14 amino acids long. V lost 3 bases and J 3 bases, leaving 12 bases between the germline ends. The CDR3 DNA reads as TGTGCCAGCAGCTTTCAAGGGATCGGCTACGAGCAGTACTTC. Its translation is CASSFQGIGYEQYF.

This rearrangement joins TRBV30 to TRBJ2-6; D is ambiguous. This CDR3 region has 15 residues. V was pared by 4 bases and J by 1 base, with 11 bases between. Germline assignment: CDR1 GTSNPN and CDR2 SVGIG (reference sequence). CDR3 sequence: CAWNRDSSGANVLTF. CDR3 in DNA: TGTGCCTGGAACAGAGATAGTTCTGGGGCCAACGTCCTGACTTTC. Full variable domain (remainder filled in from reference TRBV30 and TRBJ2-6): SQTIHQWPATLVQPVGSPLSLECTVEGTSNPNLYWYRQAAGRGLQLLFYSVGIGQISSEVPQNLSASRPQDRQFILSSKKLLLSDSGFYLCAWNRDSSGANVLTFGAGSRLTVL.

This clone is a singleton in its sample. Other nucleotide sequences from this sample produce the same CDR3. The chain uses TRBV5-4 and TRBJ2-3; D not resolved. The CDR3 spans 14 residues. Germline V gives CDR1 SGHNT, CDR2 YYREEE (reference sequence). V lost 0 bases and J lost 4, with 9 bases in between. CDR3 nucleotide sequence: TGTGCCAGCAGCTTGGGGGGTGGCGCAGATACGCAGTATTTT. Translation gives CASSLGGGADTQYF.

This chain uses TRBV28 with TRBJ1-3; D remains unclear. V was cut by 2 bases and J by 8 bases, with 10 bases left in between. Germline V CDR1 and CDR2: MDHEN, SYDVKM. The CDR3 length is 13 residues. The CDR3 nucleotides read TGTGCCAGCAGTTTAATTGGGTGGGACACCATATATTTT. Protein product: CASSLIGWDTIYF.

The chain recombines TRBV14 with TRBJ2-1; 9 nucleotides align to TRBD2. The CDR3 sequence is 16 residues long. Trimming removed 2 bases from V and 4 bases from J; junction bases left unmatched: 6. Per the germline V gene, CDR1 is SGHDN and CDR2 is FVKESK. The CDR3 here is CASSQFGLAGYNEQFF. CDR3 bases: TGTGCCAGCAGCCAATTTGGCCTAGCGGGATACAATGAGCAGTTCTTC.

CDR3 amino acids: CASSPSVTGGREQYF. The DNA of the CDR3 is TGCGCCAGCAGCCCCAGTGTGACAGGTGGTAGAGAGCAGTACTTC. The chain carries TRBV5-1 and TRBJ2-7; possibly TRBD1 for D (6 bases). The V and J ends lost 4 bases and 7 bases respectively, with 21 bases between them. The germline CDR1 and CDR2 sequences are SGHRS and YFSETQ. The CDR3 has 15 residues.

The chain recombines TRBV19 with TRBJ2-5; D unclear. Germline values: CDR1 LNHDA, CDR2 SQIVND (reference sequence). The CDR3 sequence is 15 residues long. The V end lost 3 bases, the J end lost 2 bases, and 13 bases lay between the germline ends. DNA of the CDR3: TGTGCCAGTAGTATTCCCTCGGCAGCACAAGAGACCCAGTACTTC. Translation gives CASSIPSAAQETQYF.

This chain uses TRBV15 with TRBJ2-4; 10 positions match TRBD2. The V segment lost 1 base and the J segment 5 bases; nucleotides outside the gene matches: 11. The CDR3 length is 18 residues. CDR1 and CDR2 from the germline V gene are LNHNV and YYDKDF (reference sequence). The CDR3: CATSRGLAGEVVQNIQYF. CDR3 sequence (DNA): TGTGCCACCAGCAGAGGTCTAGCGGGAGAGGTTGTCCAAAACATTCAGTACTTC.